The 29 T cell receptor beta chains given below trace back to one sample, sequenced in a study of blood T cells in healthy people across ages. It was with a sample-barcoded 5' primer and a J-beta primer mix that a second PCR of about 6 to 12 cycles was run. TCRdb called the 5' RACE reads again in MiXCR, with one record for every CDR3 protein. This table has 650,000 to 800,000 distinct CDR3 sequences, 40% to 50% appearing once. The sample consisted of blood. The source is a man aged 60 to 69 in good health.

The chain carries TRBV20-1 and TRBJ2-1; 15 positions agree with TRBD2. Germline loops: CDR1 DFQATT, CDR2 SNEGSKA (reference sequence). Trimming took 3 bases from V and 7 from J; bases not matched to a gene: 7. The CDR3 contains 16 residues. CDR3 coding DNA: TGCAGTGCTAGTGGACTAGCGGGGGGGCCTCGGAATGAGCAGTTCTTC. Translated: CSASGLAGGPRNEQFF.

This clonotype occurred a few times. V and J are TRBV6-5 and TRBJ1-2; D uncertain. The CDR3 loop spans 14 amino acids. Trimming took 2 bases from V and 3 from J, leaving 10 bases between them. Germline CDR1 reads MNHEY; CDR2 reads SVGAGI. Here the CDR3 reads CASSYGRRDYGYTF. The CDR3 nucleotides read TGTGCCAGCAGTTACGGAAGACGGGACTATGGCTACACCTTC.

V usage is TRBV21-1 and J usage is TRBJ1-1; the D call in the table, TRBD1, was not verified against the DNA. TRBV21-1 is deemed a pseudogene. There are 18 residues in the CDR3. The CDR3 DNA sequence: TGTGCCAGCAGCAAAGGGATCGGACGGGACACCGAGGTCGCTGAAGCTTTCTTT. Its translation is CASSKGIGRDTEVAEAFF.

In this sample, this clonotype turned up once. The chain combines TRBV25-1 with TRBJ2-2, with no clear D. The CDR3 is made up of 14 amino acids. Trimming cost V 4 bases and J 5 bases, with 11 bases left between them. Germline V gives CDR1 MGHDK, CDR2 SYGVNS. The CDR3 coding sequence is TGTGCCAGCAGTGGAGGCATCCCAACCGGGGAGCTGTTTTTT. As protein: CASSGGIPTGELFF.

The rearrangement uses TRBV7-8 and TRBJ2-5, with D possibly TRBD1 on 6 matching bases. This CDR3 region has 16 residues. V dropped 6 bases and J dropped 1 base, with 18 bases sitting between them. The germline V gene encodes CDR1 SGHVS and CDR2 FQNEAQ. The CDR3 nucleotides read TGTGCCAGCAGAACCACCGGGACAAGCCTCCAAGAGACCCAGTACTTC. The encoded protein is CASRTTGTSLQETQYF.

The V call is TRBV12-3 or TRBV12-4, the J call TRBJ2-3; 9 bases fit TRBD2. The CDR3 sequence is 15 residues long. Trimming took 7 bases from V and 2 from J; bases not matched to a gene: 7. The CDR3 reads CASKRLADDTDTQYF. The CDR3 region has the DNA TGTGCCAGCAAGCGACTAGCGGACGACACAGATACGCAGTATTTT.

Only one count was recorded for this clonotype. This chain uses TRBV12-3 or TRBV12-4 with TRBJ2-7; D is possibly TRBD2 (5 bases). CDR3 length: 13 amino acids. V lost 2 bases and J 7 bases, leaving 12 bases between the germline ends. The CDR3 is CASSLSGSGEQYF. The DNA for the CDR3 is TGTGCCAGCAGTTTATCGGGCTCGGGAGAGCAGTACTTC.

This clonotype was observed a few times. The chain is built from TRBV25-1 and TRBJ2-5, with D possibly TRBD1 on 6 matching bases. The DNA end is a closer match to TRBJ2-7, so the J assignment may be wrong. The CDR3 length is 14 residues. CDR1 and CDR2 (germline): MGHDK, SYGVNS. The CDR3 spells CASSATGKGHEQYF. CDR3 bases: TGTGCCAGCAGTGCGACAGGCAAAGGACACGAGCAGTACTTC.

Concerning this clonotype itself: The junction and the germline gene differ at one end; a read error may be behind it. This chain connects TRBV7-2 to TRBJ1-5; D is ambiguous. CDR1 SGHTA and CDR2 FQGNSA come from the germline V gene. The CDR3 consists of 14 residues. The CDR3 sequence is CASSFLNSKQPQHF. In nucleotides, the CDR3 is TGTGCCAGCAGCTTCCTGAATAGCAAGCAGCCCCAGCATTTT.

This clonotype was seen only a few times. The chain has TRBV5-1 and TRBJ2-4, with D perhaps matching TRBD2 (6 bases). Trimming shortened V by 0 bases and J by 13 bases, and 17 bases separated the two germline ends. The CDR3 extends over 14 amino acids. Germline assignment: CDR1 SGHRS and CDR2 YFSETQ. The CDR3 region is CASSLAEEGREQYF. The CDR3, as DNA: TGCGCCAGCAGCTTGGCCGAGGAGGGTCGGGAGCAGTACTTC.

This clonotype was observed a handful of times. The rearrangement links TRBV7-3 to TRBJ2-3; 8 nucleotides agree with TRBD2. Germline V gives CDR1 SGHTA, CDR2 FQGTGA. V was clipped by 1 base and J by 2 bases; unmatched bases: 8. CDR3 size: 17 residues. The CDR3 region is CASSLNGPGGYTDTQYF. Here the CDR3 DNA reads TGTGCCAGCAGCTTAAACGGGCCGGGGGGGTACACAGATACGCAGTATTTT.

This chain uses TRBV7-6 with TRBJ2-7; TRBD1 agrees at 11 bases. V dropped 5 bases and J dropped 8; count of bases not matched to a gene: 8. The CDR3 is 14 residues long. Germline V gives CDR1 SGHVS, CDR2 FNYEAQ. CDR3 sequence reads: CASSDRDRGEKQYF. The CDR3 nucleotides read TGTGCCAGCAGCGATCGGGACAGGGGGGAAAAGCAGTACTTC.

The chain recombines TRBV7-2 with TRBJ2-7; D is unclear. Germline CDR1 reads SGHTA; CDR2 reads FQGNSA. This CDR3 region has 16 residues. The V end was cut by 6 bases, the J end by 7 bases, with 25 bases between. CDR3 DNA: TGTGCCAGCAGGCTCCGGGCCCCAACTCCCTACAATGAGCAGTACTTC. Translation gives CASRLRAPTPYNEQYF.

V gene TRBV5-1 combines with J gene TRBJ1-6; possibly TRBD1 for D (6 bases). The CDR3 is 14 residues long. Germline CDR1 reads SGHRS; CDR2 reads YFSETQ. The V end was cut by 0 bases, the J end by 8 bases, with 9 bases between. This CDR3 reads CASSLEGGYSPLHF. DNA for the CDR3: TGCGCCAGCAGCTTGGAAGGGGGTTATTCACCCCTCCACTTT.

Here the CDR3 reads CSVLVRTYNEQYF. Here the CDR3 DNA reads TGCAGCGTTCTGGTCCGCACCTACAATGAGCAGTACTTC. The rearrangement links TRBV29-1 to TRBJ2-4; D gene unclear. Germline loops: CDR1 SQVTM, CDR2 ANQGSEA. V dropped 5 bases and J dropped 13 bases, with 21 bases sitting between them. This CDR3 is built from 13 residues.

This clonotype came up a few times. CDR3 sequence reads: CSVESRDRWYNEQFF. For the CDR3, the DNA is TGCAGCGTCGAATCCCGGGACAGGTGGTATAATGAGCAGTTCTTC. The rearrangement joins TRBV29-1 to TRBJ2-1, with 8 bases matching TRBD1. The V gene end was trimmed by 6 bases and the J gene end by 7 bases; junction bases not matched to a gene: 14. Germline V lookup: CDR1 SQVTM, CDR2 ANQGSEA. The CDR3 is made up of 15 amino acids.

This clonotype was seen at least ten times. V is TRBV4-3 and J is TRBJ2-3; D is possibly TRBD1 (6 bases). CDR1 is LGHNA, CDR2 YSLEER, per germline. This CDR3 contains 12 residues. The V end was cut by 5 bases, the J end by 9 bases, with 12 bases between. The CDR3 here is CASSNEQGTQYF. DNA for the CDR3: TGCGCCAGCAGCAATGAGCAGGGGACGCAGTATTTT.

About this clonotype: The junction differs from germline at one of its ends, possibly a read error. This CDR3 reads CAASRTSTSGTSYEQYF. CDR3 nucleotide sequence: TGTGCCGCCAGCAGGACCTCGACTAGCGGAACATCCTACGAGCAGTACTTC. This sequence joins TRBV15 and TRBJ2-7; 9 bases are shared with TRBD2. CDR1 and CDR2 (germline): LNHNV, YYDKDF (reference sequence). This CDR3 has 17 amino acids.

This clonotype was counted a few times. This chain connects TRBV7-2 to TRBJ2-3; perhaps TRBD1 as D (6 bases). The CDR3 is 15 residues long. Trimming took off 1 base at V and 2 bases at J, with 10 bases between the two ends. Germline V gene lookup returns CDR1 SGHTA and CDR2 FQGNSA. CDR3 nucleotide sequence: TGTGCCAGCAGCTTAGGACAGGTACCCACAGATACGCAGTATTTT. Its translation is CASSLGQVPTDTQYF.

This clonotype was detected a few times. The gene calls are TRBV18 and TRBJ2-4, with TRBD1 identical over 10 bases. There are 15 residues in the CDR3. Germline V CDR1 and CDR2: KGHSH, LQKENI. Losses at the gene ends were 3 bases for V and 13 bases for J; bases not matched to a gene: 12. CDR3 bases: TGTGCCAGCTCACCGCGGGACAGGGGCCTAGGGGAGCAGTACTTC. Translation: CASSPRDRGLGEQYF.

Concerning this clonotype: Germline and junction disagree at one end, which may indicate a read error. This rearrangement joins TRBV27 to TRBJ2-3; D might be TRBD1 (6 bases). Per germline, CDR1 MNHEY and CDR2 SMNVEV (reference sequence). CDR3 length equals 17 residues. CDR3 amino acids: CASSRSLTGFSTDMQYF. CDR3 in DNA: TGTGCCAGCAGTCGTAGCCTTACAGGGTTTAGCACAGATATGCAGTATTTT.

This clonotype was seen a single time. J is TRBJ2-1 and V is TRBV2, with a possible D match to TRBD1 (6 bases). V was shortened by 4 bases and J by 6 bases, with 16 bases between the two germline ends. Germline CDR1 SNHLY, CDR2 FYNNEI. The CDR3 contains 15 residues. CDR3 coding DNA: TGTGCCAGCAGTGTGTTCGAGACAGGACTCAATGAGCAGTTCTTC. This gives the protein CASSVFETGLNEQFF.

CDR3 sequence reads: CASSLSVGSGYGYTF. The CDR3 DNA reads TGTGCCAGCAGTTTATCGGTAGGTTCGGGCTATGGCTACACCTTC. The rearrangement uses TRBV27 and TRBJ1-2; D is unresolved. The CDR3 consists of 15 residues. Trimming pared 0 bases from V and 4 bases from J, leaving 12 bases between. Germline-derived CDR1 and CDR2 are MNHEY and SMNVEV (reference sequence).

This clonotype was counted between two and nine times. The chain uses TRBV4-3 and TRBJ1-1, with no clear D. Germline CDR1 reads LGHNA; CDR2 reads YSLEER. Trimming removed 4 bases from V and 5 bases from J, with 11 bases in between. This CDR3 spans 13 amino acids. CDR3 amino acids: CASSPLVSTEAFF. The DNA of the CDR3 is TGCGCCAGCAGCCCCTTGGTTTCAACTGAAGCTTTCTTT.

CDR3 loop: CASSRTGGELFF. DNA for the CDR3: TGTGCCAGCAGCCGGACAGGCGGGGAGCTGTTTTTT. This chain uses TRBV5-5 with TRBJ2-2, with 7 positions matching TRBD1. This CDR3 has 12 amino acids. V was clipped by 4 bases and J by 7 bases; unmatched bases: 1. Germline V lookup: CDR1 SGHKS, CDR2 YYEKEE (reference sequence).

The CDR3 DNA follows: TGCGCCAGCAGCGCCGTAGCTGGGGCCAACGTCCTGACTTTC. Its translation: CASSAVAGANVLTF. V usage is TRBV5-1 and J usage is TRBJ2-6; D is unclear. This CDR3 is built from 14 residues. The V and J ends lost 4 bases and 2 bases respectively, with 7 bases between them. The germline CDR1 and CDR2 sequences are SGHRS and YFSETQ.

The chain uses TRBV4-3 and TRBJ2-3; the D gene could be TRBD1 or TRBD2 (5 bases each). V lost 3 bases to trimming and J lost 2 bases, with 12 bases between them. Looked up from germline, CDR1 is LGHNA and CDR2 is YSLEER. The CDR3 runs 15 residues. CDR3 loop: CASSQSRDLTDTQYF. The CDR3 DNA sequence: TGCGCCAGCAGCCAGTCCCGGGACCTCACAGATACGCAGTATTTT.

The genes are TRBV7-9 and TRBJ1-6; no definite D call. The V end lost 2 bases, the J end lost 12 bases, and 11 bases lay between the germline ends. This CDR3 contains 13 residues. CDR1 is SEHNR, CDR2 FQNEAQ, per germline (reference sequence). CDR3 amino acids: CASSLFGDRPLHF. The CDR3 DNA reads as TGTGCCAGCAGCTTATTCGGTGACCGACCCCTCCACTTT. The full variable domain, with the rest looked up from reference TRBV7-9 and TRBJ1-6, is DTGVSQNPRHKITKRGQNVTFRCDPISEHNRLYWYRQTLGQGPEFLTYFQNEAQLEKSRLLSDRFSAERPKGSFSTLEIQRTEQGDSAMYLCASSLFGDRPLHFGNGTRLTVT.

The chain employs TRBV20-1 and TRBJ1-5, with D possibly matching TRBD1 (5 bases). CDR3 length: 15 amino acids. Germline loops: CDR1 DFQATT, CDR2 SNEGSKA (reference sequence). V was shortened by 5 bases and J by 2 bases, with 16 bases between the two germline ends. The CDR3 DNA is TGCAGTGCTGTGGGGGGGTCTGAGCGCAATCAGCCCCAGCATTTT. It translates to CSAVGGSERNQPQHF.